A single sample is the source of the 30 T cell receptor beta chains below, sequenced in a study of blood T cell repertoires in COVID-19. Using immunoSEQ multiplex PCR, the repertoire was profiled, and TCRdb retains in-frame clones only, with some absent. The table has 50,000 to 70,000 clones, 70% to 90% seen once. Source material: peripheral blood. Receptor source: a man between 45 and 60 years old with active COVID-19.

CDR3 bases: TGTGCCAGCAGCCACGGGGGGGCCTGGTACAATGAGCAGTTCTTC. It yields the protein CASSHGGAWYNEQFF. The V call is TRBV3-1 (or the pseudogene TRBV3-2), the J call TRBJ2-1, with 8 bases aligning to TRBD2. The length of the CDR3 is 15 residues. V shed 3 bases and J 4 bases; nucleotides not matched to a gene: 5. CDR1 is LGHDT, CDR2 YNNKEL, per germline (reference sequence).

As to this clone: In the same sample, other DNA sequences code for this CDR3. This chain links TRBV7-2 with TRBJ2-4; D perhaps matches TRBD2 (5 bases). Germline V gene data show CDR1 as SGHTA and CDR2 as FQGNSA. Trimming removed 5 bases at V and 0 bases at J, with 8 bases between. This CDR3 spans 14 amino acids. The CDR3 spells CASSPGLAKNIQYF. CDR3 nucleotides: TGTGCCAGCAGCCCCGGACTAGCCAAAAACATTCAGTACTTC.

The chain couples TRBV5-5 to TRBJ1-1, with D perhaps matching TRBD1 (6 bases). V lost 4 bases and J 8 bases, leaving 15 bases between the germline ends. Per the germline V gene, CDR1 is SGHKS and CDR2 is YYEKEE (reference sequence). The CDR3 covers 13 residues. The CDR3 loop reads CASSVGANYEAFF. The CDR3 DNA is TGTGCCAGCAGCGTGGGGGCTAATTACGAAGCTTTCTTT.

This chain links TRBV7-3 with TRBJ2-3; tentatively, D is TRBD2 (5 bases). This CDR3 has 13 amino acids. From germline, CDR1 is SGHTA and CDR2 FQGTGA. Trimming shortened V by 4 bases and J by 6 bases, and 11 bases separated the two germline ends. The CDR3 DNA sequence: TGTGCCAGCAGCTCCGGACTCCTCGATACGCAGTATTTT. Protein sequence: CASSSGLLDTQYF.

V and J are TRBV6-5 and TRBJ1-3, with D perhaps matching TRBD1 (5 bases). V was trimmed by 6 bases and J by 0 bases, leaving 12 bases between them. The V gene's germline CDR1 is MNHEY and CDR2 SVGAGI. The CDR3 length is 15 residues. CDR3 bases: TGTGCCAGCAGCCTCGGGGGGGACTCTGGAAACACCATATATTTT. Amino acids: CASSLGGDSGNTIYF.

The chain joins TRBV6-1 to TRBJ1-2; 8 bases align to TRBD1. After removal of 3 bases from V and 2 bases from J, the junction contained 5 bases not matched to a gene. This CDR3 has 15 amino acids. Germline lookup yields CDR1 MNHNS and CDR2 SASEGT. DNA of the CDR3: TGTGCCAGCAGTGAGTTTTACAGGGGGAACTATGGCTACACCTTC. Protein: CASSEFYRGNYGYTF.

The chain couples TRBV3-1 (or the pseudogene TRBV3-2) to TRBJ1-2; D perhaps matches TRBD1 (6 bases). The germline V and J ends were trimmed by 6 bases and 8 bases, with 10 bases remaining between them. Germline values: CDR1 LGHDT, CDR2 YNNKEL (reference sequence). The CDR3 is made up of 11 amino acids. The CDR3 region has the DNA TGTGCCAGCAGTTACAGGGAGGGCTACACCTTC. Translation gives CASSYREGYTF.

The V call is TRBV7-2, the J call TRBJ2-7; 12 bases are a match to TRBD2. Germline V gene lookup returns CDR1 SGHTA and CDR2 FQGNSA. The V and J ends lost 5 bases and 2 bases, in that order; junction bases with no gene match: 4. This CDR3 contains 15 residues. CDR3 DNA: TGTGCCAGCAGCGAAGGGACTAGCGGGCCCTACGAGCAGTACGTC. Amino acid sequence: CASSEGTSGPYEQYV.

This clone has only a few counts. The chain recombines TRBV19 with TRBJ2-4, with D possibly matching TRBD1 (6 bases). This CDR3 spans 13 amino acids. CDR1 and CDR2 from the germline V gene are LNHDA and SQIVND (reference sequence). Trimming took off 4 bases at V and 12 bases at J, with 16 bases between the two ends. This CDR3 is CASSKDSLLNQYF. Here the CDR3 DNA reads TGTGCCAGTAGTAAGGACAGCCTCCTTAATCAGTACTTC.

The J gene is TRBJ1-5, the V gene TRBV6-2 or TRBV6-3; possibly TRBD1 for D (5 bases). The V and J ends lost 4 bases and 7 bases respectively, with 14 bases between them. This CDR3 is 14 amino acids long. CDR1 and CDR2 from the germline V gene are MNHEY and SVGEGT. The CDR3 region is CASSSVEGRQPQHF. The DNA of the CDR3 is TGTGCCAGCAGTTCGGTGGAGGGACGACAGCCCCAGCATTTT.

The chain has TRBV27 and TRBJ1-4; TRBD1 aligns across 7 bases. The CDR3 is 14 residues long. Germline CDR1 reads MNHEY; CDR2 reads SMNVEV (reference sequence). The V gene end was trimmed by 6 bases and the J gene end by 8 bases; junction bases not matched to a gene: 9. CDR3 sequence (DNA): TGTGCCAGCAGGTTACAGGGGTCCCTAGAAAAACTGTTTTTT. It encodes CASRLQGSLEKLFF.

The V and J genes are TRBV11-2 and TRBJ1-2; 8 positions agree with TRBD1. The CDR3 is 15 amino acids. The J segment lost 2 bases and the V segment lost 5 bases, leaving 7 bases of the junction unmatched. Germline CDR1 is SGHAT and CDR2 is FQNNGV. The CDR3: CASSPTTGANYGYTF. The DNA for the CDR3 is TGTGCCAGCAGCCCAACGACAGGGGCGAACTATGGCTACACCTTC.

The chain has TRBV6-5 and TRBJ2-7; D is possibly TRBD2 (6 bases). The CDR3 is 14 amino acids. CDR1 is MNHEY, CDR2 SVGAGI, per germline. Trimming stripped 7 bases from V and 2 bases from J, with 15 bases between. The CDR3 reads CASNNRGSTYEQYF. CDR3 DNA sequence: TGTGCCAGCAATAACCGGGGGTCCACCTACGAGCAGTACTTC.

The V gene is TRBV10-3, the J gene TRBJ1-2; D is uncertain. V lost 3 bases and J 4 bases, leaving 9 bases between the germline ends. The CDR3 loop spans 13 amino acids. Germline V CDR1 and CDR2: ENHRY, SYGVKD. The DNA of the CDR3 is TGTGCCATCAGTGACGGGATCCTCTATGGCTACACCTTC. This translates into CAISDGILYGYTF.

The chain joins TRBV5-1 to TRBJ1-5, with a possible D match to TRBD1 (5 bases). This CDR3 contains 15 residues. The V end was cut by 2 bases, the J end by 4 bases, with 13 bases between. Germline CDR1 and CDR2: SGHRS and YFSETQ. The CDR3 is CASSLSGGGNQPQHF. Written as DNA, the CDR3 is TGCGCCAGCAGCTTATCGGGCGGGGGGAATCAGCCCCAGCATTTT.

The chain combines TRBV7-9 with TRBJ1-2; no clear D gene. The CDR3 contains 15 residues. The germline gives CDR1 SEHNR, CDR2 FQNEAQ (reference sequence). The ends were cut back, 5 bases at V and 3 bases at J, with 16 bases in the middle. The DNA of the CDR3 is TGTGCCAGCAGCACCACCATGGCAGTCGACTATGGCTACACCTTC. Protein product: CASSTTMAVDYGYTF.

The chain carries TRBV5-6 and TRBJ2-1, with a tentative D call TRBD1 (6 bases). The CDR3 spans 14 residues. The V gene's germline CDR1 is SGHDT and CDR2 YYEEEE. With 3 bases removed from V and 3 bases from J, the gap between germline ends came to 10 bases. CDR3 DNA sequence: TGTGCCAGCAGCTCCGGGACATTCTACAATGAGCAGTTCTTC. Translation gives CASSSGTFYNEQFF.

This clone was observed a single time. V gene TRBV5-1 combines with J gene TRBJ2-1; 11 positions agree with TRBD2. J gave up 9 bases and V 0 bases, and 8 bases lay outside the gene matches. The CDR3 is made up of 16 amino acids. Germline CDR1 SGHRS, CDR2 YFSETQ. The CDR3 protein is CASSLGTSGSRREQFF. DNA of the CDR3: TGCGCCAGCAGCTTGGGTACTAGCGGGAGTCGTCGTGAGCAGTTCTTC. Full variable domain (missing parts from reference TRBV5-1 and TRBJ2-1): KAGVTQTPRYLIKTRGQQVTLSCSPISGHRSVSWYQQTPGQGLQFLFEYFSETQRNKGNFPGRFSGRQFSNSRSEMNVSTLELGDSALYLCASSLGTSGSRREQFFGPGTRLTVL.

The J gene is TRBJ2-2, the V gene TRBV7-2; weak D call: TRBD1 (8 bases). Germline assignment: CDR1 SGHTA and CDR2 FQGNSA. This CDR3 contains 15 residues. With 5 bases removed from V and 7 bases from J, the gap between germline ends came to 17 bases. The CDR3 DNA reads TGTGCCAGCAGCACGGGACAGGCGGGGGTCGGGGAGCTGTTTTTT. This translates into CASSTGQAGVGELFF.

V is TRBV9 and J is TRBJ2-7, with 9 bases lining up with TRBD2. The CDR3 extends over 17 amino acids. The germline V gene encodes CDR1 SGDLS and CDR2 YYNGEE. V lost 0 bases, J lost 2 bases, and 9 bases stayed unmatched. The CDR3 DNA is TGTGCCAGCAGCGTAGCTAGTAGCGGGAGAATCCCCTACGAGCAGTACGTC. As protein: CASSVASSGRIPYEQYV.

V and J are TRBV29-1 and TRBJ1-1; possibly TRBD1 for D (6 bases). The germline V gene encodes CDR1 SQVTM and CDR2 ANQGSEA. The ends were cut back, 4 bases at V and 10 bases at J, with 10 bases in the middle. The CDR3 consists of 10 residues. The CDR3 loop reads CSVGQAGAFF. DNA of the CDR3: TGCAGCGTTGGACAGGCAGGAGCTTTCTTT.

Only a few counts were recorded for this clone. The gene calls are TRBV15 and TRBJ2-1; possible D gene TRBD2, 6 bases. The V end lost 3 bases, the J end lost 3 bases, and 15 bases lay between the germline ends. Germline V gene lookup returns CDR1 LNHNV and CDR2 YYDKDF (reference sequence). This CDR3 contains 16 residues. CDR3 residues: CATSSQTVGLYNEQFF. The DNA for the CDR3 is TGTGCCACCAGCAGCCAGACCGTGGGACTCTACAATGAGCAGTTCTTC.

The table lists this clone with a count of one. This chain uses TRBV15 with TRBJ1-3; D remains ambiguous. CDR3 length: 15 residues. CDR1 and CDR2 from the germline V gene are LNHNV and YYDKDF (reference sequence). The V end was cut by 0 bases, the J end by 0 bases, with 6 bases between. The CDR3 DNA follows: TGTGCCACCAGCAGAGAGGTTAGCTCTGGAAACACCATATATTTT. It translates to CATSREVSSGNTIYF.

V is TRBV23-1 and J is TRBJ2-3; TRBD1 matches at 7 bases. TRBV23-1 counts as an open reading frame of uncertain function. CDR3 length equals 16 residues. The V and J ends lost 3 bases and 3 bases, in that order; junction bases with no gene match: 9. In DNA form, the CDR3 reads TGCGCCAGCAGTCACCACCAGGGGGTGGAAACAGATACGCAGTATTTT. It yields the protein CASSHHQGVETDTQYF.

The chain has TRBV19 and TRBJ2-1, with TRBD1 matching 8 bases. In germline, CDR1 is LNHDA, CDR2 SQIVND (reference sequence). The CDR3 runs 15 residues. After removal of 1 base from V and 9 bases from J, the junction contained 8 bases not matched to a gene. DNA of the CDR3: TGTGCCAGTAGTATAGGGTGGCAGGGGGCGAGTGAGCAGTTCTTC. Encoded protein: CASSIGWQGASEQFF.

This rearrangement joins TRBV6-6 to TRBJ1-2; D remains unclear. Trimming removed 0 bases at V and 0 bases at J, with 5 bases between. Germline V gene sequence: CDR1 MNHNY, CDR2 SVGAGI (reference sequence). The CDR3 is made up of 14 amino acids. CDR3 sequence: CASSYSSANYGYTF. The CDR3 region has the DNA TGTGCCAGCAGTTACTCGTCTGCTAACTATGGCTACACCTTC.

The chain joins TRBV28 to TRBJ2-1; 14 bases are shared with TRBD2. The junction had 10 bases not matched to a gene; V was cut back by 5 bases and J by 10 bases. The CDR3 loop spans 16 amino acids. CDR1 and CDR2 (germline): MDHEN, SYDVKM. CDR3 in DNA: TGTGCCAGCAGTCCTCTGGGACTAGCGGGAGTGGGCGAGCAGTTCTTC. As protein: CASSPLGLAGVGEQFF.

The V gene is TRBV29-1, the J gene TRBJ1-1, with TRBD1 identical over 9 bases. Per the germline V gene, CDR1 is SQVTM and CDR2 is ANQGSEA. The CDR3 extends over 14 amino acids. J was trimmed by 1 base and V by 6 bases; bases with no gene match: 6. CDR3 residues: CSVGGTGSNTEAFF. CDR3 DNA: TGCAGCGTCGGGGGGACAGGGTCGAACACTGAAGCTTTCTTT.

This chain joins TRBV4-1 and TRBJ2-2, with TRBD2 identical over 11 bases. The CDR3 spans 16 residues. V dropped 4 bases and J dropped 2; count of bases not matched to a gene: 3. Germline V gene lookup returns CDR1 MGHRA and CDR2 YSYEKL. The CDR3 here is CASSPRLAGNTGELFF. CDR3 coding DNA: TGCGCCAGCAGCCCCCGACTAGCGGGAAACACCGGGGAGCTGTTTTTT.

The chain links TRBV11-2 to TRBJ1-6; 8 positions agree with TRBD1. After removal of 3 bases from V and 10 bases from J, the junction contained 8 bases not matched to a gene. This CDR3 contains 15 residues. Germline V gene lookup returns CDR1 SGHAT and CDR2 FQNNGV. The chain's CDR3 is CASSFQAGGGSPLHF. The CDR3 DNA is TGTGCCAGCAGCTTCCAGGCAGGGGGCGGATCACCCCTCCACTTT.